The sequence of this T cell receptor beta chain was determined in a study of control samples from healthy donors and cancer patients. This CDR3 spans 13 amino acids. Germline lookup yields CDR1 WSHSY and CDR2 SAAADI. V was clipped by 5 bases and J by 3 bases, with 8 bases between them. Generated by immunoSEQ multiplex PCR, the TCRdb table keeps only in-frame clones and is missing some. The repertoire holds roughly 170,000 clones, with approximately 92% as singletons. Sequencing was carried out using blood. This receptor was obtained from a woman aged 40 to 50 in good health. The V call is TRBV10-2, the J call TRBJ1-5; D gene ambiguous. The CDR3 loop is CASSWSTNQPQHF. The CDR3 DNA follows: TGCGCCAGCAGTTGGAGCACCAATCAGCCCCAGCATTTT.